This T cell receptor (beta chain) was identified in a study of post-analysis software for immune sequencing data (dated by TCRdb to between 2014 and 2016). For the wider study: Recorded disease courses included relapsing-remitting, secondary progressive and progressive-relapsing multiple sclerosis, with some patients lacking subtype annotation. The patient repertoires were set against 10 or so previously published healthy control repertoires from donors whose ages ranged from about 6 to 25 years. A subset of samples was prepared in parallel using single-end sample barcoding, then pooled and co-amplified after Illumina adapter ligation.

TCR beta repertoires were profiled from peripheral blood of roughly 13 young patients with multiple sclerosis to demonstrate the VDJtools post-analysis software. The multiple sclerosis patients were children and adolescents ranging in age from 6 to 15 years. CDR1 and CDR2 are drawn from the germline V gene: SGHVS, FNYEAQ. For this chain, trimming is 1 base at the V end and 8 bases at the J end, and the number of junction bases without a gene match is 4. There are 15 amino acids in the CDR3, from cysteine to phenylalanine inclusive. Just CDR3 DNA is preserved here, 45 bases in frame from base 1. Libraries were constructed by PCR. The sample was run on an Illumina HiSeq 2500. Unique molecular identifiers were incorporated into TCR beta cDNA libraries to reduce PCR and sequencing biases. Every 1 to 10 million input T cells yielded some 500,000 cDNA molecules, meaning each molecule approximated one T cell. Patient libraries were prepared and sequenced with the same protocol used for the earlier healthy control dataset. Within a given batch, samples were prepared together, multiplexed and sequenced on the same HiSeq lane. As for the original processing: MIGEC was used to process the raw barcoded reads, and molecular identifier groups with only a single read were discarded before consensus assembly and CDR3 extraction. VDJtools was used for post-analysis of the clonotype tables, with diversity normalized by down-sampling every dataset to the smallest sample size. Repertoire overlap clustering matched CDR3 amino acid but not nucleotide sequences to correct batch-related cross-sample contamination. TCRdb trimmed public reads at Q25 via fastp, called clones via MiXCR and kept in-frame beta chains. For every CDR3 protein sequence, its rows merge into one entry that carries the most common genes and DNA. What appears here as the V and J calls and clone size reflects TCRdb's work, not the paper's. Here the sample has about 800,000 distinct CDR3 sequences; 25% to 30% occur a single time. Around 0.55% of the sample comes from the top ten.

Overall study outcomes, separate from this receptor: Direct clustering with F measure showed strong co-clustering of samples prepared in the same batch, prompting a batch-effect correction. The control group was slightly older than the multiple sclerosis patient group. Patients showed significantly higher frequencies than controls for roughly 5 TRBV segments, among them TRBV5-6, TRBV5-1 and TRBV20-1. Compared with controls, multiple sclerosis patients had significantly lower normalized Chao1 diversity, a finding suggesting substantial peripheral T-cell clonal expansion.

Note on this clonotype: This clone's antigen is unknown. Base qualities were left out, and no much larger clone turns up one base away.

The chain couples TRBV7-6 to TRBJ2-1, and TRBD2 matches 11 of the central bases. Sequenced sample: blood. This clonotype was sampled from a girl between 5 and 17 years old with multiple sclerosis. CDR3 region: CASSLVAGGADEQFF. The DNA sequence is TGTGCCAGCAGCTTAGTAGCGGGAGGGGCAGATGAGCAGTTCTTC.